The 31 T cell receptor beta chains in this list originate from one sample, sequenced in a study of PD-1 blockade in classical Hodgkin lymphoma. The time point here: newly diagnosed, previously untreated cHL patient sample. Libraries were prepared by immunoSEQ multiplex PCR; TCRdb keeps only in-frame clonotypes and omits some of them. The table shows about 46,000 clones, with roughly 88% occurring only once. Sequencing was done on a sample of peripheral blood mononuclear cells (PBMCs). These receptor sequences come from a human donor with classical Hodgkin lymphoma.

V is TRBV4-1 and J is TRBJ2-7; 10 bases are shared with TRBD1. V shed 0 bases and J 6 bases; nucleotides not matched to a gene: 8. CDR1 is MGHRA and CDR2 is YSYEKL in the germline V gene. The CDR3 totals 16 residues. The chain's CDR3 is CASSQEGGQGMVEQYF. CDR3 nucleotides: TGCGCCAGCAGCCAAGAAGGGGGACAGGGGATGGTCGAGCAGTACTTC.

This chain uses TRBV19 with TRBJ1-2, with TRBD1 identical over 8 bases. The CDR3 sequence is 15 residues long. CDR1 is LNHDA and CDR2 is SQIVND in the germline V gene (reference sequence). After removal of 10 bases from V and 4 bases from J, the junction contained 14 bases not matched to a gene. The CDR3 DNA reads as TGTGCCACCCAAGTCCAGGGGGCGCGCGGCTATGGCTACACCTTC. Its translation: CATQVQGARGYGYTF.

V is TRBV5-1 and J is TRBJ1-1; D ambiguous. The V gene lost 1 base and the J gene lost 5 bases, with 12 bases spanning the gap. Germline CDR1 and CDR2: SGHRS and YFSETQ. The CDR3 contains 14 residues. CDR3 amino acids: CASSLNLGRTEAFF. The CDR3 DNA follows: TGCGCCAGCAGCTTGAATTTAGGGAGAACTGAAGCTTTCTTT.

V is TRBV23-1 and J is TRBJ1-3; D gene unclear. TRBV23-1 is annotated as an ORF whose role is uncertain. V was pared by 3 bases and J by 4 bases, with 7 bases between. The CDR3 runs 13 residues. Here the CDR3 DNA reads TGCGCCAGCAGTCAGCCTCCCGGAAACACCATATATTTT. Amino acids: CASSQPPGNTIYF.

V and J are TRBV13 and TRBJ2-5; D is unresolved. The V and J ends lost 5 bases and 7 bases respectively, with 8 bases between them. Germline V gene lookup returns CDR1 PRHDT and CDR2 FYEKMQ (reference sequence). The length of the CDR3 is 11 residues. In DNA, the CDR3 is TGTGCCAGCAGCGGACCTATGACCCAGTACTTC. This codes for CASSGPMTQYF.

This chain's CDR3 is CASSLFRDTEAFF. As DNA, the CDR3 is TGTGCCAGCAGCCTATTCAGGGACACTGAAGCTTTCTTT. V is TRBV11-3 and J is TRBJ1-1; D possibly corresponds to TRBD1 (5 bases). This CDR3 spans 13 amino acids. Deletions cut 5 bases from V and 3 bases from J, with 10 bases between. CDR1 and CDR2 from the germline V gene are SGHNT and YENEEA.

The chain joins TRBV10-1 to TRBJ2-1; D may be TRBD1 or TRBD2 (5 bases each). The CDR3 runs 14 residues. Germline CDR1 is WNHNN and CDR2 is SYGVQD (reference sequence). The V gene lost 6 bases and the J gene lost 6 bases, with 15 bases spanning the gap. CDR3 loop: CASSRDPILNEQFF. CDR3 sequence (DNA): TGCGCCAGCAGCCGGGACCCGATTCTCAATGAGCAGTTCTTC.

The chain employs TRBV5-1 and TRBJ2-5, with D uncertain. Germline V gene lookup returns CDR1 SGHRS and CDR2 YFSETQ. Trimming cost V 0 bases and J 1 base, with 10 bases left between them. The CDR3 is 15 amino acids. In DNA, the CDR3 is TGCGCCAGCAGCTTGGGAGGCACAGTCCAAGAGACCCAGTACTTC. The encoded protein is CASSLGGTVQETQYF.

The chain carries TRBV28 and TRBJ1-2, with D maybe TRBD1 (5 bases). V was pared by 7 bases and J by 6 bases, with 12 bases between. The CDR3 runs 12 residues. From germline, CDR1 is MDHEN and CDR2 SYDVKM. CDR3 nucleotide sequence: TGTGCCAGCACAGACAGAGGGGATGGCTACACCTTC. Its translation: CASTDRGDGYTF.

The chain has TRBV7-9 and TRBJ2-5; D is ambiguous. Trimming took 6 bases from V and 1 from J, leaving 12 bases between them. The CDR3 length is 14 residues. CDR1 and CDR2 (germline): SEHNR, FQNEAQ (reference sequence). DNA for the CDR3: TGTGCCAGCAGTTCCGACTTTTTCCAAGAGACCCAGTACTTC. Translated, it gives CASSSDFFQETQYF. The full variable domain, in which reference TRBV7-9 and TRBJ2-5 provide the parts outside the CDR3, is DTGVSQNPRHKITKRGQNVTFRCDPISEHNRLYWYRQTLGQGPEFLTYFQNEAQLEKSRLLSDRFSAERPKGSFSTLEIQRTEQGDSAMYLCASSSDFFQETQYFGPGTRLLVL.

The CDR3 sequence is CASSPGGSGISNTGELFF. CDR3 nucleotide sequence: TGCGCCAGCAGCCCTGGAGGAAGCGGGATATCGAACACCGGGGAGCTGTTTTTT. This chain uses TRBV5-1 with TRBJ2-2; 7 bases align to TRBD2. Germline V lookup: CDR1 SGHRS, CDR2 YFSETQ. Losses at the gene ends were 4 bases for V and 0 bases for J; bases not matched to a gene: 12. The CDR3 runs to 18 residues.

The table lists this clone with a few counts. CDR3 residues: CASNEHTNTEAFF. In DNA, the CDR3 is TGTGCCAGTAACGAACATACAAACACTGAAGCTTTCTTT. The gene calls are TRBV19 and TRBJ1-1; D gene uncertain. V dropped 7 bases and J dropped 2 bases, with 11 bases sitting between them. This CDR3 contains 13 residues. CDR1 is LNHDA and CDR2 is SQIVND in the germline V gene (reference sequence).

The rearrangement uses TRBV9 and TRBJ2-2, with 12 bases identical to TRBD2. The CDR3 has 16 residues. The germline V gene has CDR1 SGDLS and CDR2 YYNGEE. Unmatched junction bases numbered 9, after V lost 7 bases and J lost 5 bases. The CDR3 nucleotides read TGTGCCAGCGGCACGACTAGCGGGAGTCTTACCGGGGAGCTGTTTTTT. Residues: CASGTTSGSLTGELFF.

The V gene is TRBV7-9, the J gene TRBJ2-1, with TRBD1 identical over 8 bases. The CDR3 contains 16 residues. The germline gives CDR1 SEHNR, CDR2 FQNEAQ (reference sequence). V was clipped by 5 bases and J by 0 bases; unmatched bases: 6. In nucleotides, the CDR3 is TGTGCCAGCAGCCCACGACAGGGGAGCTCCTACAATGAGCAGTTCTTC. Its protein product is CASSPRQGSSYNEQFF.

J is TRBJ2-5 and V is TRBV13; D perhaps matches TRBD2 (6 bases). Trimming shortened V by 5 bases and J by 4 bases, and 14 bases separated the two germline ends. This CDR3 spans 14 amino acids. Germline loops: CDR1 PRHDT, CDR2 FYEKMQ (reference sequence). The CDR3 DNA reads TGTGCCAGCAGCCCGGGCGGGGTAAGAGAGACCCAGTACTTC. This gives the protein CASSPGGVRETQYF.

The chain combines TRBV5-1 with TRBJ2-2; 13 positions match TRBD2. The CDR3 totals 16 residues. CDR1 SGHRS and CDR2 YFSETQ come from the germline V gene. With V trimmed by 4 bases and J by 3 bases, 3 bases remained unmatched. CDR3 in amino acids: CASSPGLAGDTGELFF. The CDR3 DNA reads TGCGCCAGCAGCCCAGGACTAGCGGGAGACACCGGGGAGCTGTTTTTT.

Points on this clone: At one of its ends the junction is not consistent with the germline gene, which may arise from a read error. This chain connects TRBV7-7 to TRBJ2-2; possible D gene TRBD1, 5 bases. The CDR3 sequence is 17 residues long. Germline loops: CDR1 SSHAT, CDR2 FNYEAQ (reference sequence). Written as DNA, the CDR3 is TGTGCTAGCACCACAGGCCGGACGATCAGTAACACCGGGGAGCTGTTTTTT. Protein sequence: CASTTGRTISNTGELFF.

The chain links TRBV7-6 to TRBJ2-7, with D tentatively TRBD2 (6 bases). The germline CDR1 and CDR2 sequences are SGHVS and FNYEAQ. The CDR3 length is 13 residues. The ends were cut back, 5 bases at V and 6 bases at J, with 14 bases in the middle. CDR3 DNA sequence: TGTGCCAGCAGCCCCGGGACTCCTCTCGAGCAGTACTTC. This translates into CASSPGTPLEQYF.

The CDR3 is CATSPPGQGPSNQPQHF. The CDR3 nucleotides read TGTGCCACCAGCCCTCCGGGACAGGGGCCGTCTAATCAGCCCCAGCATTTT. The rearrangement uses TRBV15 and TRBJ1-5, with TRBD1 matching over 10 bases. CDR3 length equals 17 residues. J lost 4 bases, V lost 5 bases, and 11 bases had no gene match. CDR1 and CDR2 (germline): LNHNV, YYDKDF (reference sequence).

The chain combines TRBV28 with TRBJ2-1; the D is unclear. Germline CDR1 reads MDHEN; CDR2 reads SYDVKM. The ends were cut back, 5 bases at V and 8 bases at J, with 16 bases in the middle. The CDR3 loop spans 14 amino acids. CDR3 DNA sequence: TGTGCCAGCAGTCTACGAGTTATACCGGATGAGCAGTTCTTC. Amino acid sequence: CASSLRVIPDEQFF. The full variable domain, its missing parts supplied by reference TRBV28 and TRBJ2-1, is DVKVTQSSRYLVKRTGEKVFLECVQDMDHENMFWYRQDPGLGLRLIYFSYDVKMKEKGDIPEGYSVSREKKERFSLILESASTNQTSMYLCASSLRVIPDEQFFGPGTRLTVL.

CDR3 amino acids: CASSHTGTSRHGEQYV. The CDR3 DNA sequence: TGTGCCAGCAGCCATACCGGGACTAGCAGGCACGGCGAGCAGTACGTC. The chain combines TRBV5-5 with TRBJ2-7; TRBD2 matches 9 bases. V dropped 4 bases and J dropped 6; count of bases not matched to a gene: 14. The germline V gene has CDR1 SGHKS and CDR2 YYEKEE (reference sequence). The CDR3 length is 16 residues.

The chain's CDR3 is CASSTGDPGTSGIYEQYF. In nucleotides, the CDR3 is TGTGCCAGCAGCACAGGGGACCCGGGGACTAGCGGTATCTACGAGCAGTACTTC. J is TRBJ2-7 and V is TRBV9; TRBD2 agrees at 11 bases. The V segment lost 4 bases and the J segment 3 bases; nucleotides outside the gene matches: 15. There are 18 residues in the CDR3. Germline assignment: CDR1 SGDLS and CDR2 YYNGEE. Full variable domain (missing parts from reference TRBV9 and TRBJ2-7): DSGVTQTPKHLITATGQRVTLRCSPRSGDLSVYWYQQSLDQGLQFLIQYYNGEERAKGNILERFSAQQFPDLHSELNLSSLELGDSALYFCASSTGDPGTSGIYEQYFGPGTRLTVT.

The chain uses TRBV29-1 and TRBJ1-1; TRBD1 aligns across 7 bases. Germline-derived CDR1 and CDR2 are SQVTM and ANQGSEA. There are 12 residues in the CDR3. V trimming: 1 base; J trimming: 7 bases; junction bases outside the gene matches: 3. CDR3 DNA: TGCAGCGTTGAAGCCCAGGGGGGTGAAGCTTTCTTT. Encoded protein: CSVEAQGGEAFF.

A single count supports this clone. This chain uses TRBV6-1 with TRBJ1-5; D is unclear. Trimming took off 8 bases at V and 1 base at J, with 15 bases between the two ends. This CDR3 region has 15 residues. CDR1 is MNHNS, CDR2 SASEGT, per germline. In DNA, the CDR3 is TGTGCCAGCGGTCATACGGGTGTAAGCAATCAGCCCCAGCATTTT. Translating it yields CASGHTGVSNQPQHF.

CDR3 protein: CASSLGTLQTEKLFF. Written as DNA, the CDR3 is TGTGCCAGCAGCCTCGGGACACTTCAAACCGAAAAACTGTTTTTT. V and J are TRBV9 and TRBJ1-4; TRBD1 is a possible D gene (6 bases). Trimming took 4 bases from V and 8 from J, leaving 18 bases between them. Germline V gene sequence: CDR1 SGDLS, CDR2 YYNGEE. The CDR3 loop spans 15 amino acids. The full variable domain, completed using reference TRBV9 and TRBJ1-4, is DSGVTQTPKHLITATGQRVTLRCSPRSGDLSVYWYQQSLDQGLQFLIQYYNGEERAKGNILERFSAQQFPDLHSELNLSSLELGDSALYFCASSLGTLQTEKLFFGSGTQLSVL.

The rearrangement joins TRBV28 to TRBJ1-5; 8 nucleotides agree with TRBD1. The CDR3 contains 16 residues. CDR1 is MDHEN and CDR2 is SYDVKM in the germline V gene. V lost 5 bases, J lost 3 bases, and 9 bases stayed unmatched. CDR3 sequence: CASSQTVDRDNQPQHF. CDR3 bases: TGTGCCAGCAGTCAAACCGTGGACAGGGACAATCAGCCCCAGCATTTT. Using reference TRBV28 and TRBJ1-5 for the parts outside the CDR3, the full variable domain is DVKVTQSSRYLVKRTGEKVFLECVQDMDHENMFWYRQDPGLGLRLIYFSYDVKMKEKGDIPEGYSVSREKKERFSLILESASTNQTSMYLCASSQTVDRDNQPQHFGDGTRLSIL.

V and J are TRBV11-3 and TRBJ2-1, with D tentatively TRBD1 or TRBD2 (5 bases each). The germline V gene has CDR1 SGHNT and CDR2 YENEEA. This CDR3 comprises 15 residues. V lost 0 bases, J lost 0 bases, and 6 bases lay in between. The CDR3 spells CASSLEGTSYNEQFF. CDR3 in DNA: TGTGCCAGCAGCTTAGAAGGGACCTCCTACAATGAGCAGTTCTTC. Complete variable domain (other parts from reference TRBV11-3 and TRBJ2-1): EAGVVQSPRYKIIEKKQPVAFWCNPISGHNTLYWYLQNLGQGPELLIRYENEEAVDDSQLPKDRFSAERLKGVDSTLKIQPAELGDSAVYLCASSLEGTSYNEQFFGPGTRLTVL.

This sequence joins TRBV5-5 and TRBJ1-2, with D maybe TRBD1 (5 bases). The CDR3 is 13 amino acids. Germline assignment: CDR1 SGHKS and CDR2 YYEKEE (reference sequence). V shed 1 base and J shed 4 bases, with 8 bases lying between them. CDR3 region: CASSLSGPYGYTF. The CDR3 DNA follows: TGTGCCAGCAGCTTGTCGGGACCCTATGGCTACACCTTC.

V usage is TRBV7-9 and J usage is TRBJ2-1, with no clear D. The CDR3 runs 13 residues. V dropped 5 bases and J dropped 9 bases, with 14 bases sitting between them. Germline CDR1 and CDR2: SEHNR and FQNEAQ (reference sequence). In DNA, the CDR3 is TGTGCCAGCAGCGCCGCTAGAGGTCTTGAGCAGTTCTTC. This translates into CASSAARGLEQFF. The full variable domain, completed using reference TRBV7-9 and TRBJ2-1, is DTGVSQNPRHKITKRGQNVTFRCDPISEHNRLYWYRQTLGQGPEFLTYFQNEAQLEKSRLLSDRFSAERPKGSFSTLEIQRTEQGDSAMYLCASSAARGLEQFFGPGTRLTVL.

The V and J genes are TRBV10-1 and TRBJ2-1; TRBD2 matches at 13 bases. V lost 5 bases to trimming and J lost 6 bases; unmatched junction nucleotides: 7. Germline V CDR1 and CDR2: WNHNN, SYGVQD (reference sequence). The CDR3 runs to 16 residues. CDR3 amino acids: CASSWTSGSLVNEQFF. CDR3 in DNA: TGCGCCAGCAGTTGGACTAGCGGGAGTCTGGTCAATGAGCAGTTCTTC.

V is TRBV28 and J is TRBJ2-6; 9 bases are shared with TRBD1. J gave up 0 bases and V 5 bases, and 8 bases lay outside the gene matches. The germline V gene encodes CDR1 MDHEN and CDR2 SYDVKM. CDR3 length: 18 amino acids. The CDR3 bases are TGTGCCAGCAGTCCACAAGGGACAGGGTACTCTGGGGCCAACGTCCTGACTTTC. The encoded protein is CASSPQGTGYSGANVLTF.